The rows below give T cell receptor beta chains drawn from one sample of a study of cytomegalovirus exposure and HLA in healthy donors. Here immunoSEQ multiplex PCR was the method, and the copy in TCRdb shows in-frame clones only, minus some. The top ten clones hold roughly 5.9% of a sample with more than 85,000 clones, 69% of them seen once. Sequenced material: PBMCs. These receptors all stem from a woman aged 70-85 years in good health and CMV-seropositive. CDR3s include the opening cysteine and the closing phenylalanine or tryptophan.

v_gene,j_gene,CDR3aa
TRBV11-2,TRBJ1-6,CASSLLQGDSPLHF
TRBV10-2,TRBJ2-7,CASRGQGVYEQYF
TRBV5-1,TRBJ2-7,CASSPDGGAGYEQYF
TRBV14,TRBJ1-3,CASSQNAGIRDTIYF
TRBV9,TRBJ2-7,CASSQQGNEQYF
TRBV29-1,TRBJ1-5,CSVGNGNQPQHF
TRBV7-9,TRBJ2-7,CASSLGQRGYEQYF
TRBV30,TRBJ1-3,CAWSALGPSGNTIYF
TRBV10-1,TRBJ1-1,CASSEADRVPFF
TRBV20-1,TRBJ1-4,CSARYSEKLFF
TRBV19,TRBJ1-5,CASMRREGQPQHF
TRBV11-2,TRBJ1-2,CASSLDEAGLGYGYTF
TRBV10-3,TRBJ2-3,CAIRAGTDTQYF
TRBV5-1,TRBJ1-1,CASSLAARGGTEAFF
TRBV6-1,TRBJ1-3,CASRLGQGVGNTIYF
TRBV7-9,TRBJ1-1,CASNQRTANTEAFF
TRBV30,TRBJ2-1,CAWTQGPAEGQFF
TRBV14,TRBJ2-7,CASGRQGEQYF
TRBV10-3,TRBJ1-4,CAISGGMGEKLFF
TRBV7-2,TRBJ1-5,CASSPQDLNQPQHF
TRBV7-8,TRBJ2-1,CASSSSSGSYNEQFF
TRBV6-6,TRBJ1-1,CATRGPPEAFF
TRBV30,TRBJ2-3,CAWSGTSGGKDTQYF
TRBV21-1,TRBJ2-7,CASRQSSYEQYF
TRBV30,TRBJ1-1,CAWNALDRGLNTEAFF
TRBV5-6,TRBJ1-1,CASSYRGVANTEAFF
TRBV9,TRBJ1-6,CASSVGGDRVRPPLHF
TRBV5-6,TRBJ1-6,CASSSFEGVRNSPLHF
TRBV11-2,TRBJ1-6,CASSLNRRDSPLHF
TRBV6-1,TRBJ1-6,CASSPDRAYNSPLHF
TRBV6-6,TRBJ2-3,CASSYSSGGGTDTQYF
TRBV9,TRBJ1-2,CASGRQGPYGYTF
TRBV5-1,TRBJ2-1,CASSLVAGTAYNEQFF
TRBV7-9,TRBJ2-5,CASSVTGGETQYF
TRBV6-1,TRBJ2-5,CASNPRTVVQETQYF
TRBV10-1,TRBJ1-2,CASSESSRTGVGYTF
TRBV10-3,TRBJ2-3,CAISESGTSGRFAQYF
TRBV30,TRBJ2-6,CAGARGASSGANVLTF
TRBV6-1,TRBJ2-1,CASSEAGGLAGGDNEQFF
TRBV5-1,TRBJ1-3,CASSPDPQGGGNTIYF
TRBV6-5,TRBJ2-7,CASSLTGRSEQYF
TRBV29-1,TRBJ2-7,CSVELGDRGPYEQYF
TRBV27,TRBJ1-2,CASSLRPWTEETGYTF
TRBV7-8,TRBJ2-7,CASSLPGSYEQYF
TRBV19,TRBJ2-6,CASSGGGGGGLISGANVLTF
TRBV29-1,TRBJ2-1,CSVEDLWEGEQFF